Listed below are T cell receptor beta chains from one sample, sequenced in a study of cytomegalovirus exposure and HLA in healthy donors. TCRdb's copy holds only in-frame clones and misses some; the assay was immunoSEQ multiplex PCR. In the table there are about 140,000 clones, 76% of which are singletons. The sequencing sample was made of PBMCs. These TCRs come from a female donor in good health and CMV-seropositive. Each CDR3 is given with its conserved first and last residue. Fields, in order: V gene, J gene, CDR3 length, D gene, clone size, CDR3 DNA, CDR3 protein. D genes are given only for firm matches. Not every row has a clone size; where given, it reads once, few, many or a size class.

v_gene: TRBV9; j_gene: TRBJ2-5; len: 13; d_gene: TRBD1; abundance: .; CDR3nt: TGTGCCAGCAGCGTCGGGACAGAAGAGACCCAGTACTTC; CDR3aa: CASSVGTEETQYF
v_gene: TRBV23-1; j_gene: TRBJ1-5; len: 18; d_gene: TRBD1; abundance: .; CDR3nt: TGCGCCAGCAGTCACCCGATGTGGGACAGGGCTAGCAATCAGCCCCAGCATTTT; CDR3aa: CASSHPMWDRASNQPQHF
v_gene: TRBV2; j_gene: TRBJ1-6; len: 14; d_gene: .; abundance: .; CDR3nt: TGTGCCAGCAGTTTGCGCTCCTATAATTCACCCCTCCACTTT; CDR3aa: CASSLRSYNSPLHF
v_gene: TRBV7-9; j_gene: TRBJ2-7; len: 14; d_gene: .; abundance: few; CDR3nt: TGTGCCAGCAGCTTAGGCGGACTTCTCTACGAGCAGTACTTC; CDR3aa: CASSLGGLLYEQYF
v_gene: TRBV5-1; j_gene: TRBJ2-5; len: 15; d_gene: TRBD1; abundance: .; CDR3nt: TGCGCCAGCAGCTTGGCCGACAGGGGGACTGAGACCCAGTACTTC; CDR3aa: CASSLADRGTETQYF
v_gene: TRBV18; j_gene: TRBJ2-5; len: 13; d_gene: .; abundance: .; CDR3nt: TGTGCCAGCTCACCAGGGACTCAAGAGACCCAGTACTTC; CDR3aa: CASSPGTQETQYF
v_gene: TRBV7-9; j_gene: TRBJ2-1; len: 17; d_gene: TRBD2; abundance: .; CDR3nt: TGTGCCAGCAGCTTAGGCCGGACTAGCGGGGCAAACAATGAGCAGTTCTTC; CDR3aa: CASSLGRTSGANNEQFF
v_gene: TRBV5-1; j_gene: TRBJ1-6; len: 17; d_gene: .; abundance: .; CDR3nt: TGCGCCAGCAGCTCAAACAGGTCGAGCTCCTATAATTCACCCCTCCACTTT; CDR3aa: CASSSNRSSSYNSPLHF
v_gene: TRBV2; j_gene: TRBJ2-3; len: 14; d_gene: TRBD1; abundance: .; CDR3nt: TGTGCCAGCGGCGACAGGGGTCCCACAGATACGCAGTATTTT; CDR3aa: CASGDRGPTDTQYF
v_gene: TRBV11-3; j_gene: TRBJ2-2; len: 14; d_gene: .; abundance: .; CDR3nt: TGTGCCAGCAGCTGGGAACAGGGCACCGGGGAGCTGTTTTTT; CDR3aa: CASSWEQGTGELFF
v_gene: TRBV6-1; j_gene: TRBJ2-3; len: 15; d_gene: TRBD1; abundance: .; CDR3nt: TGTGCCAGCAGTGGGACAGGAGGATTCGCAGATACGCAGTATTTT; CDR3aa: CASSGTGGFADTQYF
v_gene: TRBV7-2; j_gene: TRBJ1-2; len: 14; d_gene: TRBD1; abundance: .; CDR3nt: TGTGCCAGCAGCTTAGCAGAGACAGGGACCGGCTACACCTTC; CDR3aa: CASSLAETGTGYTF
v_gene: TRBV19; j_gene: TRBJ2-5; len: 13; d_gene: .; abundance: .; CDR3nt: TGTGCCAGTAGTGCGGGCCTCCAAGAGACCCAGTACTTC; CDR3aa: CASSAGLQETQYF
v_gene: TRBV5-1; j_gene: TRBJ1-4; len: 15; d_gene: .; abundance: .; CDR3nt: TGCGCCAGCAAGTCTGGTGCAGGTAACGTCGAAAAACTGTTTTTT; CDR3aa: CASKSGAGNVEKLFF
v_gene: TRBV30; j_gene: TRBJ1-1; len: 13; d_gene: TRBD1; abundance: .; CDR3nt: TGTGCCTGGAGCTTACAGGGGGCCACTGAAGCTTTCTTT; CDR3aa: CAWSLQGATEAFF
v_gene: TRBV6-1; j_gene: TRBJ2-7; len: 19; d_gene: TRBD2; abundance: .; CDR3nt: TGTGCCAGCAGTGACGACACGGGGGAGGGAGCGGGGAAAAGGTACGAGCAGTACTTC; CDR3aa: CASSDDTGEGAGKRYEQYF
v_gene: TRBV10-3; j_gene: TRBJ1-1; len: 14; d_gene: TRBD1; abundance: .; CDR3nt: TGTGCCACCTTTTCAGGGGGCAGGGACACTGAAGCTTTCTTT; CDR3aa: CATFSGGRDTEAFF
v_gene: TRBV5-6; j_gene: TRBJ2-2; len: 14; d_gene: .; abundance: .; CDR3nt: TGTGCCAGCAGCTTTACAAGTTACACCGGGGAGCTGTTTTTT; CDR3aa: CASSFTSYTGELFF
v_gene: TRBV29-1; j_gene: TRBJ2-5; len: 17; d_gene: TRBD1; abundance: .; CDR3nt: TGCAGCGTCACCACGCGTGGTCCAAAGGGGGCATGGGAGACCCAGTACTTC; CDR3aa: CSVTTRGPKGAWETQYF
v_gene: TRBV5-1; j_gene: TRBJ1-2; len: 14; d_gene: TRBD1; abundance: .; CDR3nt: TGCGCCAGCAGCGGGGGAACAGGGGGTGATGGCTACACCTTC; CDR3aa: CASSGGTGGDGYTF
v_gene: TRBV4-2; j_gene: TRBJ2-2; len: 15; d_gene: .; abundance: few; CDR3nt: TGTGCCAGCAGCCAAGATGTCAGGAACACCGGGGAGCTGTTTTTT; CDR3aa: CASSQDVRNTGELFF
v_gene: TRBV19; j_gene: TRBJ2-5; len: 15; d_gene: TRBD1; abundance: .; CDR3nt: TGTGCCAGTACCCAAGGGGGCAGGGGGACCGAGACCCAGTACTTC; CDR3aa: CASTQGGRGTETQYF
v_gene: TRBV19; j_gene: TRBJ1-5; len: 15; d_gene: .; abundance: .; CDR3nt: TGTGCCAGTAGTACTCACGGGAATAGCAATCAGCCCCAGCATTTT; CDR3aa: CASSTHGNSNQPQHF
v_gene: TRBV7-9; j_gene: TRBJ2-7; len: 16; d_gene: TRBD2; abundance: .; CDR3nt: TGTGCCAGCAGCTCCCTGGGTAGCGGGGGGATAGGCGAGCAGTACTTC; CDR3aa: CASSSLGSGGIGEQYF
v_gene: TRBV10-3; j_gene: TRBJ1-3; len: 16; d_gene: .; abundance: .; CDR3nt: TGTGCCATCAGCCGGGACACCGACTCCTCTGGAAACACCATATATTTT; CDR3aa: CAISRDTDSSGNTIYF
v_gene: TRBV5-1; j_gene: TRBJ2-7; len: 17; d_gene: TRBD2; abundance: .; CDR3nt: TGCGCCAGCAGCTTGGTGCCTAGCGGGGAAACCTCCTACGAGCAGTACTTC; CDR3aa: CASSLVPSGETSYEQYF
v_gene: TRBV10-3; j_gene: TRBJ1-1; len: 15; d_gene: .; abundance: .; CDR3nt: TGTGCCACCCTCCAGGCAGCCTCCATGAACACTGAAGCTTTCTTT; CDR3aa: CATLQAASMNTEAFF
v_gene: TRBV4-1; j_gene: TRBJ2-7; len: 15; d_gene: TRBD1; abundance: once; CDR3nt: TGCGCCAGCAGCCGAGGACAGGGGGCCTCCTACGAGCAGTACTTC; CDR3aa: CASSRGQGASYEQYF
v_gene: TRBV5-1; j_gene: TRBJ2-3; len: 19; d_gene: TRBD2; abundance: .; CDR3nt: TGCGCCAGCAGCCAAGACGTTGGGACTAGCGGGACCTACACAGATACGCAGTATTTT; CDR3aa: CASSQDVGTSGTYTDTQYF
v_gene: TRBV28; j_gene: TRBJ1-5; len: 16; d_gene: TRBD1; abundance: .; CDR3nt: TGTGCCAGCAGGCCGACGACAGGGGGCATCAATCAGCCCCAGCATTTT; CDR3aa: CASRPTTGGINQPQHF
v_gene: TRBV5-1; j_gene: TRBJ1-3; len: 15; d_gene: .; abundance: .; CDR3nt: TGCGCCAGCAGCCTCCCATCGAGCTCTGGAAACACCATATATTTT; CDR3aa: CASSLPSSSGNTIYF
v_gene: TRBV5-5; j_gene: TRBJ2-5; len: 14; d_gene: .; abundance: .; CDR3nt: TGTGCCAGCACCTGGCGTGGGGGGACGGAGACCCAGTACTTC; CDR3aa: CASTWRGGTETQYF
v_gene: TRBV5-5; j_gene: TRBJ2-5; len: 15; d_gene: .; abundance: .; CDR3nt: TGTGCCAGCAGCGGCAGACAGTCGGTCCAAGAGACCCAGTACTTC; CDR3aa: CASSGRQSVQETQYF
v_gene: TRBV11-2; j_gene: TRBJ2-5; len: 16; d_gene: .; abundance: .; CDR3nt: TGTGCCAGCAGGGATTTGCTGGAGGGGGCTGGGGAGACCCAGTACTTC; CDR3aa: CASRDLLEGAGETQYF
v_gene: TRBV4-2; j_gene: TRBJ2-5; len: 15; d_gene: TRBD2; abundance: .; CDR3nt: TGTGCCAGCAGCACTAGCGGGGGGATACAAGAGACCCAGTACTTC; CDR3aa: CASSTSGGIQETQYF
v_gene: TRBV29-1; j_gene: TRBJ1-6; len: 13; d_gene: TRBD1; abundance: .; CDR3nt: TGCAGCGTTAGGACAGGGGGTAATTCACCCCTCCACTTT; CDR3aa: CSVRTGGNSPLHF
v_gene: TRBV4-1; j_gene: TRBJ1-3; len: 13; d_gene: .; abundance: few; CDR3nt: TGCGCCAGCAGCCAGACCCGGGGTAACACCATATATTTT; CDR3aa: CASSQTRGNTIYF
v_gene: TRBV15; j_gene: TRBJ2-3; len: 12; d_gene: .; abundance: .; CDR3nt: TGTGCCACCAGCAGAGTTGCGGATACGCAGTATTTT; CDR3aa: CATSRVADTQYF
v_gene: TRBV7-9; j_gene: TRBJ1-5; len: 14; d_gene: .; abundance: .; CDR3nt: TGTGCCAGCAGCTTACAGGGGACCAATCAGCCCCAGCATTTT; CDR3aa: CASSLQGTNQPQHF
v_gene: TRBV5-4; j_gene: TRBJ2-1; len: 16; d_gene: TRBD2; abundance: .; CDR3nt: TGTGCCAGCAGCTTGGAATTAGCGGGTCTCGGCAATGAGCAGTTCTTC; CDR3aa: CASSLELAGLGNEQFF